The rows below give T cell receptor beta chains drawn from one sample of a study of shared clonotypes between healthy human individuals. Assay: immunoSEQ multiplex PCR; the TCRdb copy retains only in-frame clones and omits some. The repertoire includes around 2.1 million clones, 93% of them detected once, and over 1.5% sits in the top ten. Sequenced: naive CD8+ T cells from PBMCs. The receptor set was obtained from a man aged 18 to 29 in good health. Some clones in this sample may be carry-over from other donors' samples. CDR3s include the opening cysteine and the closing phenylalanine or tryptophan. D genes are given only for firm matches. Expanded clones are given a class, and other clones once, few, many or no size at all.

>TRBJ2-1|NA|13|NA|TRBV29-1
TGCAGCGTTGCAGGGCTATCCTACAATGAGCAGTTCTTC
CSVAGLSYNEQFF
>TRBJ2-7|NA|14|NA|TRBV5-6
TGTGCCAGCAGAAGCGTGACAGGAACCTACGAGCAGTACTTC
CASRSVTGTYEQYF
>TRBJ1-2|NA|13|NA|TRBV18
TGTGCCAGCTCACCCGAGGGGGGTCGGGGCTACACCTTC
CASSPEGGRGYTF
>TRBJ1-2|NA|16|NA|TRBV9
TGTGCCAGCAGCGTAAATCCCTCCCCGGCTAACTATGGCTACACCTTC
CASSVNPSPANYGYTF
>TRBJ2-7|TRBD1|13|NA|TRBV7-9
TGTGCCAGCAGCACAGGGGGTCCCTACGAGCAGTACTTC
CASSTGGPYEQYF
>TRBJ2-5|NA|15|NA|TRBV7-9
TGTGCCAGCAGCTATCTCAGGACACAGGAGGAGACCCAGTACTTC
CASSYLRTQEETQYF
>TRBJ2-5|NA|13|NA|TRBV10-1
TGCGCCAGCAGTGTAGGCACTCAAGAGACCCAGTACTTC
CASSVGTQETQYF
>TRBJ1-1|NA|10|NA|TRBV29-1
TGCAGCGTTGTTAACACTGAAGCTTTCTTT
CSVVNTEAFF
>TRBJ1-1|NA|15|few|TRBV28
TGTGCCAGCTGGTATCTTAGGGGTGTAGGCACTGAAGCTTTCTTT
CASWYLRGVGTEAFF
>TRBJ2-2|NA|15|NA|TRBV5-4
TGTGCCAGCAGCTTGCCGGGAGTAGCCACCGGGGAGCTGTTTTTT
CASSLPGVATGELFF
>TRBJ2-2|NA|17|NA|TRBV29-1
TGCAGCGTTGAAGGTGGCGTTGAGACAGGGAGGACCGGGGAGCTGTTTTTT
CSVEGGVETGRTGELFF
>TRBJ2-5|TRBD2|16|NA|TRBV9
TGTGCCAGCAGCTCCAATCCCCGACTAGCGGGAGAGACCCAGTACTTC
CASSSNPRLAGETQYF
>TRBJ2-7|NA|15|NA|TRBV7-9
TGTGCCAGCAGCACGACTAGGTGGGGCAATTACGAGCAGTACTTC
CASSTTRWGNYEQYF
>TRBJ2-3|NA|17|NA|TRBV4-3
TGCGCCAGCAGCCAAGACAAGGGGACCGACCTCACAGATACGCAGTATTTT
CASSQDKGTDLTDTQYF
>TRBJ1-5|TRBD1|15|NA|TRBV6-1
TGTGCCAGCAGAGCGGACAGGGTTTCCTTCCAGCCCCAGCATTTT
CASRADRVSFQPQHF
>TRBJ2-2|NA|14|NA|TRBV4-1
TGCGCCAGCAGCCAAGACGGCCCACGCGGGGAGCTGTTTTTT
CASSQDGPRGELFF
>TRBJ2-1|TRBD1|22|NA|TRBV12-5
TGTGCTAGTGGTTTGGAGATAATACAGGGGGCGAGGACTAGTCACTCCTACAATGAGCAGTTCTTC
CASGLEIIQGARTSHSYNEQFF
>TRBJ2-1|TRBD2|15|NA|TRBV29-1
TGCAGCGTTGAAGGTCTAGCGGGAGCCTACAATGAGCAGTTCTTC
CSVEGLAGAYNEQFF
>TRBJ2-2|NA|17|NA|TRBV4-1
TGCGCCAGCAGCCATGTGGGAGACTACCCGGGTACCGGGGAGCTGTTTTTT
CASSHVGDYPGTGELFF
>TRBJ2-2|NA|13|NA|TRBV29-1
TGCAGCGTGGACAGCTCGAACACCGGGGAGCTGTTTTTT
CSVDSSNTGELFF
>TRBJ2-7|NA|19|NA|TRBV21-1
TGTGCCAGCAGCAAAGTTGCCACAAGCCAAGTCCTCTGGCCTTACGAGCAGTACTTC
CASSKVATSQVLWPYEQYF
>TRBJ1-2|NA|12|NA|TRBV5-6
TGTGCCAGCAGCGCAGGGGCTGGCGGCTACACCTTC
CASSAGAGGYTF
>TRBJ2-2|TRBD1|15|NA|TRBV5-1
TGCGCCAGCAGCTTGGACAGGGGGTTTACCGGGGAGCTGTTTTTT
CASSLDRGFTGELFF
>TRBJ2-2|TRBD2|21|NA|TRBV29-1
TGCAGCGATACCTCCGGGCCCCTGGTGCGGGAGGGCCGATTGGGCACCGGGGAGCTGTTTTTT
CSDTSGPLVREGRLGTGELFF
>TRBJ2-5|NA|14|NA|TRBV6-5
TGTGCCAGCAGTGGCTCTTGGGGTCCAACGACCCAGTACTTC
CASSGSWGPTTQYF
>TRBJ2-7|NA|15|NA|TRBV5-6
TGTGCCAGCAGGGCTGACAAGACTTTAACCTACGAGCAGTACTTC
CASRADKTLTYEQYF
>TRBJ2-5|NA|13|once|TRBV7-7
TGTGCCAGCAGCTTAACGTCTGGGGAGACCCAGTACTTC
CASSLTSGETQYF
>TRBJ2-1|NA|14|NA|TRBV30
TGTGCCTGGAGGGTAGTGAGCTCCTACAATGAGCAGTTCTTC
CAWRVVSSYNEQFF
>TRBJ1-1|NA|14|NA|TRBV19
TGTGCCAGTAAATCCCGGACAGTGAACACTGAAGCTTTCTTT
CASKSRTVNTEAFF
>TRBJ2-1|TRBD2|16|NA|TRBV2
TGTGCCAGCAGTGAAAGGGGGACTAGCTCCTACAATGAGCAGTTCTTC
CASSERGTSSYNEQFF
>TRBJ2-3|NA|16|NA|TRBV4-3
TGCGCCAGCAGCCAAGGATCCTTAGGGCCCACAGATACGCAGTATTTT
CASSQGSLGPTDTQYF
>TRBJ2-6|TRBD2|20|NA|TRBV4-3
TGCGCCAGCAGTCAAGATGACGTAGGACTAGCGGGAGCTGGGGCCAACGTCCTGACTTTC
CASSQDDVGLAGAGANVLTF
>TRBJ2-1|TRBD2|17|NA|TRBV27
TGTGCCAGCACAAAAGGGACTAGCGGGAGGTCCTACAATGAGCAGTTCTTC
CASTKGTSGRSYNEQFF
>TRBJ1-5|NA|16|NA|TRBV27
TGTGCCAGCACGGCAGGATCCCACTATAGCAATCAGCCCCAGCATTTT
CASTAGSHYSNQPQHF
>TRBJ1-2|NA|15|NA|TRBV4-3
TGCGCCAGCAGCCAAATAGTAGTTGGCGAAACGGGCTACACCTTC
CASSQIVVGETGYTF
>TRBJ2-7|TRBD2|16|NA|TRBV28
TGTGCCAGCAGTTTACCGACTAGCGGGAGGGCGGGTGAGCAGTACTTC
CASSLPTSGRAGEQYF
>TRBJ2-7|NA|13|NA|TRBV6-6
TGTGCCAGCAGTTACTCGATCGGGGACGAGCAGTACTTC
CASSYSIGDEQYF
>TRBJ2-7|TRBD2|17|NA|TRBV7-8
TGTGCCAGCAGCTTAGGACCAGGTTCGGGGGAGGGCTACGAGCAGTACTTC
CASSLGPGSGEGYEQYF
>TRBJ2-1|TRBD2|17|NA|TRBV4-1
TGCGCCAGCAGCCAAGGGATCAAGCGGGAAATCAGCAATGAGCAGTTCTTC
CASSQGIKREISNEQFF
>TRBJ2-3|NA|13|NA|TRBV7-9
TGTGCCAGCAGCCTCTCAGGAGAAGATACGCAGTATTTT
CASSLSGEDTQYF
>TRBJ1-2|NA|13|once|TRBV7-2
TGTGCCAGCACCGAGGGGCTTAACTATGGCTACACCTTC
CASTEGLNYGYTF
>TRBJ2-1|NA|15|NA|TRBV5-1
TGCGCCAGCAGCCGGGGACCGAGCTCCTACAATGAGCAGTTCTTC
CASSRGPSSYNEQFF
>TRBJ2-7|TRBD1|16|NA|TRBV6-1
TGTGCCAGCAGTGACCTCTGGGACAGGGGAGACTACGAGCAGTACTTC
CASSDLWDRGDYEQYF
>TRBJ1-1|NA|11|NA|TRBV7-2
TGTGCCAGCAGCTTTGGTAGAGAAGCTTTCTTT
CASSFGREAFF
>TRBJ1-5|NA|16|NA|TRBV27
TGTGCCAGCAGTTTATCATCAGGAAACCGATTTTGGCCCCAGCATTTT
CASSLSSGNRFWPQHF
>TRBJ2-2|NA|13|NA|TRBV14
TGTGCCAGCAGCCACGTAGCAACCGGGGAGCTGTTTTTT
CASSHVATGELFF
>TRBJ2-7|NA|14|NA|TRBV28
TGTGCCAGCAGACCCGACCAGGAATCCAAAGAGCAGTACTTC
CASRPDQESKEQYF
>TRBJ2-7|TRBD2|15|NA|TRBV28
TGTGCCAGCAGTTTACCCCTAGCGGTTACCTACGAGCAGTACTTC
CASSLPLAVTYEQYF
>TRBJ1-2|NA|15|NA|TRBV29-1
TGCAGCGTTGTTGACAGGACAATGACATACTATGGCTACACCTTC
CSVVDRTMTYYGYTF
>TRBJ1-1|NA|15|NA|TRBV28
TGTGCCAGCAGTTTATCCCCAGGGGTCAGCACTGAAGCTTTCTTT
CASSLSPGVSTEAFF
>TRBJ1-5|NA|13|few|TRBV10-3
TGTGCCATCAGCGCTAGCGGGGGACAGCCCCAGCATTTT
CAISASGGQPQHF
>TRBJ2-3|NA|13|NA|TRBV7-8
TGTGCCACTATAAGACCGAATATTAATACGCAGTATTTT
CATIRPNINTQYF